These 26 T cell receptor beta chains came from one sample sequenced in a study of beta chain features in type 1 diabetes. Study-wide findings and caveats: Shorter TCRB CDR3s, moderately but significantly so, were found in Type 1 diabetes patients in all four CD4+ subsets.

No antigen has been assigned to these receptors. Investigators reverse transcribed all isolated RNA, so they sequenced expressed TCRB transcripts. Data came from immunoSEQ multiplex PCR; TCRdb stores just in-frame clones and leaves some out. The profile shows around 600,000 clones, under 15% of them singletons. The sample taken for sequencing was naive CD4+ T cells from blood. These receptors came from a man aged 25-45 years with type 1 diabetes.

The rearrangement joins TRBV4-3 to TRBJ1-2, with unresolved D. Trimming pared 1 base from V and 7 bases from J, leaving 13 bases between. The CDR3 is 14 amino acids. Germline V CDR1 and CDR2: LGHNA, YSLEER. CDR3 sequence (DNA): TGCGCCAGCAGCCAAGTCGAGACATTCGGTGGCTACACCTTC. Translation gives CASSQVETFGGYTF.

The rearrangement uses TRBV15 and TRBJ1-5, with 8 bases aligning to TRBD1. Germline V CDR1 and CDR2: LNHNV, YYDKDF (reference sequence). The CDR3 is 15 residues long. The V gene end was trimmed by 3 bases and the J gene end by 5 bases; junction bases not matched to a gene: 6. CDR3 in amino acids: CATSRPDRVDQPQHF. The CDR3 bases are TGTGCCACCAGCAGGCCGGACAGGGTTGATCAGCCCCAGCATTTT. Using reference TRBV15 and TRBJ1-5 for the parts outside the CDR3, the full variable domain is DAMVIQNPRYQVTQFGKPVTLSCSQTLNHNVMYWYQQKSSQAPKLLFHYYDKDFNNEADTPDNFQSRRPNTSFCFLDIRSPGLGDTAMYLCATSRPDRVDQPQHFGDGTRLSIL.

This sequence joins TRBV2 and TRBJ1-3; perhaps TRBD1 as D (6 bases). Trimming left V 5 bases short and J 2 bases short, with 10 bases between. The V gene's germline CDR1 is SNHLY and CDR2 FYNNEI. This CDR3 region has 14 residues. CDR3 residues: CASSQQGAGNTIYF. In nucleotides, the CDR3 is TGTGCCAGCAGTCAACAGGGTGCTGGAAACACCATATATTTT.

This clone was seen only a few times. The V call is TRBV14, the J call TRBJ2-5; D uncertain. This CDR3 contains 13 residues. The germline CDR1 and CDR2 sequences are SGHDN and FVKESK. The V gene lost 4 bases and the J gene lost 2 bases, with 8 bases spanning the gap. CDR3 sequence: CASSRFFQETQYF. The CDR3 DNA reads as TGTGCCAGCAGCCGTTTTTTTCAAGAGACCCAGTACTTC.

V gene TRBV19 combines with J gene TRBJ1-6; no firm D call. The V gene lost 10 bases and the J gene lost 7 bases, with 14 bases spanning the gap. CDR3 size: 13 residues. Germline V CDR1 and CDR2: LNHDA, SQIVND (reference sequence). This CDR3 is CAKIDRKNSPLHF. The CDR3 DNA is TGTGCCAAAATAGACCGTAAGAATTCACCCCTCCACTTT.

This chain connects TRBV2 to TRBJ2-5, with D hard to call. V was pared by 7 bases and J by 3 bases, with 3 bases between. Germline CDR1 SNHLY, CDR2 FYNNEI. The CDR3 loop spans 10 amino acids. As DNA, the CDR3 is TGTGCCAGCAAAAAAGAGACCCAGTACTTC. As protein: CASKKETQYF. The complete variable domain, with remaining parts taken from reference TRBV2 and TRBJ2-5, reads EPEVTQTPSHQVTQMGQEVILRCVPISNHLYFYWYRQILGQKVEFLVSFYNNEISEKSEIFDDQFSVERPDGSNFTLKIRSTKLEDSAMYFCASKKETQYFGPGTRLLVL.

This clone was found a few times. V is TRBV7-8 and J is TRBJ2-3; a weak D match, TRBD2 (5 bases). This CDR3 region has 17 residues. Trimming took 5 bases from V and 2 from J, leaving 20 bases between them. CDR1 and CDR2 from the germline V gene are SGHVS and FQNEAQ. This chain's CDR3 is CASSPRVMTDSTDTQYF. CDR3 nucleotides: TGTGCCAGCAGCCCTAGGGTCATGACGGACTCCACAGATACGCAGTATTTT.

The chain is built from TRBV6-5 and TRBJ1-2; 11 bases map to TRBD1. CDR1 and CDR2 from the germline V gene are MNHEY and SVGAGI. The CDR3 consists of 15 residues. Trimming removed 4 bases from V and 7 bases from J; junction bases left unmatched: 8. Here the CDR3 DNA reads TGTGCCAGCAGTTCCTTAGACGGGACAGGGGGTGGCTACACCTTC. Protein product: CASSSLDGTGGGYTF.

Only a few counts were recorded for this clone. This chain joins TRBV10-2 and TRBJ1-2, with a tentative D call TRBD1 (6 bases). Germline V gene lookup returns CDR1 WSHSY and CDR2 SAAADI. V was shortened by 7 bases and J by 5 bases, with 17 bases between the two germline ends. The CDR3 contains 14 residues. The CDR3 loop reads CASTPGVLEYGYTF. Here the CDR3 DNA reads TGCGCCAGCACTCCAGGGGTCCTGGAATATGGCTACACCTTC.

This clone was counted a few times. The V call is TRBV7-2, the J call TRBJ2-7; D is uncertain. Germline V gene lookup returns CDR1 SGHTA and CDR2 FQGNSA. The CDR3 consists of 12 residues. V shed 2 bases and J shed 1 base, with 3 bases lying between them. The CDR3 DNA follows: TGTGCCAGCAGCTTAATGTCCTACGAGCAGTACTTC. It encodes CASSLMSYEQYF.

Many counts were recorded for this clone. V usage is TRBV10-3 and J usage is TRBJ2-1; 10 nucleotides agree with TRBD1. This CDR3 spans 13 amino acids. CDR1 and CDR2 (germline): ENHRY, SYGVKD. V lost 6 bases and J lost 10; bases outside the gene matches: 6. CDR3 in DNA: TGTGCCATCAGGGGGACAGGGGTCAACGAGCAGTTCTTC. The encoded protein is CAIRGTGVNEQFF.

The sample holds a few counts of this clone. The junction does not match germline at one end; this may be a read error. The chain has TRBV7-8 and TRBJ1-1; D is uncertain. CDR1 SGHVS and CDR2 FQNEAQ come from the germline V gene. The CDR3 spans 12 residues. CDR3 sequence: CASMEGNTEAFF. The CDR3 DNA follows: TGTGCGAGCATGGAGGGTAACACTGAAGCTTTCTTT.

This sequence joins TRBV7-2 and TRBJ2-7; D uncertain. Germline CDR1 is SGHTA and CDR2 is FQGNSA. The CDR3 sequence is 13 residues long. V dropped 2 bases and J dropped 3 bases, with 8 bases sitting between them. The CDR3 region has the DNA TGTGCCAGCAGCTTAAACACCGTCTACGAGCAGTACTTC. Residues: CASSLNTVYEQYF.

This clone was observed a single time. The V gene is TRBV2, the J gene TRBJ1-4, with D possibly matching TRBD1 (5 bases). The CDR3 covers 14 residues. V lost 4 bases and J 4 bases, leaving 10 bases between the germline ends. Germline CDR1 SNHLY, CDR2 FYNNEI. CDR3 region: CASSVDRFNEKLFF. In nucleotides, the CDR3 is TGTGCCAGCAGTGTTGACAGATTTAATGAAAAACTGTTTTTT.

This clone came up a few times. The chain employs TRBV29-1 and TRBJ2-5, with D uncertain. V lost 6 bases to trimming and J lost 7 bases, with 18 bases between them. CDR1 and CDR2 (germline): SQVTM, ANQGSEA. CDR3 size: 13 residues. CDR3 amino acids: CSVRWTSSGTQYF. The CDR3 coding sequence is TGCAGCGTGCGGTGGACGAGCTCAGGGACCCAGTACTTC.

This clone turned up a few times. The chain uses TRBV25-1 and TRBJ2-7, with D perhaps matching TRBD1 (6 bases). Trimming left V 7 bases short and J 4 bases short, with 14 bases between. In germline, CDR1 is MGHDK, CDR2 SYGVNS. This CDR3 is 13 amino acids long. The CDR3 protein is CASKGDIHYEQYF. CDR3 coding DNA: TGTGCCAGCAAGGGGGACATCCATTACGAGCAGTACTTC.

This clone was seen a few times. This chain's CDR3 is CASSLGVATNEKLFF. Written as DNA, the CDR3 is TGTGCCAGCAGCTTGGGGGTTGCAACTAATGAAAAACTGTTTTTT. The chain couples TRBV5-4 to TRBJ1-4; no clear D. V dropped 0 bases and J dropped 0 bases, with 6 bases sitting between them. This CDR3 contains 15 residues. Germline loops: CDR1 SGHNT, CDR2 YYREEE (reference sequence).

This clone showed up just a few times. This chain links TRBV13 with TRBJ2-7, with 9 bases identical to TRBD1. The CDR3 has 15 amino acids. The V gene's germline CDR1 is PRHDT and CDR2 FYEKMQ (reference sequence). The trim removed 5 bases at V and 2 bases at J, leaving 7 bases unmatched. The CDR3 sequence is CASSTRGTGTYEQYF. CDR3 DNA: TGTGCCAGCAGCACCCGAGGGACAGGGACCTACGAGCAGTACTTC. The full variable domain, completed using reference TRBV13 and TRBJ2-7, is AAGVIQSPRHLIKEKRETATLKCYPIPRHDTVYWYQQGPGQDPQFLISFYEKMQSDKGSIPDRFSAQQFSDYHSELNMSSLELGDSALYFCASSTRGTGTYEQYFGPGTRLTVT.

J is TRBJ2-2 and V is TRBV15, with TRBD1 as a possible D gene (6 bases). This CDR3 has 14 residues. V was trimmed by 3 bases and J by 3 bases, leaving 8 bases between them. Looked up from germline, CDR1 is LNHNV and CDR2 is YYDKDF (reference sequence). In DNA form, the CDR3 reads TGTGCCACCAGCAGGGACAGCGACACCGGGGAGCTGTTTTTT. It yields the protein CATSRDSDTGELFF.

V gene TRBV4-3 combines with J gene TRBJ2-2; 7 positions agree with TRBD1. The CDR3 extends over 16 amino acids. The germline CDR1 and CDR2 sequences are LGHNA and YSLEER. V lost 2 bases, J lost 6 bases, and 9 bases stayed unmatched. CDR3 bases: TGCGCCAGCAGCCAACTTCAGGGGGACGGATCCGGGGAGCTGTTTTTT. It is translated as CASSQLQGDGSGELFF.

The table lists this clone with a few counts. This chain uses TRBV21-1 with TRBJ2-3; the table's TRBD2 call for D was not verified on the DNA. TRBV21-1 is a pseudogene locus. This CDR3 is 14 amino acids long. The CDR3 DNA is TGTGCCAGCAGCAAGAGTCAGAGGGCAAATACGCAGTATTTT. This encodes CASSKSQRANTQYF.

The chain employs TRBV7-9 and TRBJ1-6; 8 bases fit TRBD1. Germline V lookup: CDR1 SEHNR, CDR2 FQNEAQ (reference sequence). CDR3 length: 16 residues. Trimming removed 5 bases from V and 12 bases from J; junction bases left unmatched: 15. The CDR3 region has the DNA TGTGCCAGCAGCCGTTGGAGGGGACAGGTCCCCGTACCCCTCCACTTT. Amino acid sequence: CASSRWRGQVPVPLHF.

This clone was picked up a small number of times. V gene TRBV7-2 combines with J gene TRBJ2-3, with 7 bases identical to TRBD1. The CDR3 is 15 amino acids. Trimming removed 6 bases from V and 5 bases from J; junction bases left unmatched: 11. CDR1 SGHTA and CDR2 FQGNSA come from the germline V gene. CDR3 DNA sequence: TGTGCCAGCAGGATTACAGGGGCCCCTCGAGATACGCAGTATTTT. Its translation: CASRITGAPRDTQYF. Combining the CDR3 with reference TRBV7-2 and TRBJ2-3 gives the whole variable domain GAGVSQSPSNKVTEKGKDVELRCDPISGHTALYWYRQSLGQGLEFLIYFQGNSAPDKSGLPSDRFSAERTGGSVSTLTIQRTQQEDSAVYLCASRITGAPRDTQYFGPGTRLTVL.

The chain uses TRBV6-5 and TRBJ2-7, with D perhaps matching TRBD1 or TRBD2 (5 bases each). Trimming shortened V by 6 bases and J by 3 bases, and 15 bases separated the two germline ends. This CDR3 is 14 amino acids long. Germline V lookup: CDR1 MNHEY, CDR2 SVGAGI. The CDR3 sequence is CASSPRVAGYEQYF. In DNA, the CDR3 is TGTGCCAGCAGCCCCAGGGTGGCGGGCTACGAGCAGTACTTC.

The rearrangement joins TRBV7-9 to TRBJ2-2; D is unclear. Germline V gives CDR1 SEHNR, CDR2 FQNEAQ (reference sequence). Trimming took 3 bases from V and 4 from J, leaving 9 bases between them. This CDR3 contains 14 residues. The CDR3 here is CASSLIQFTGELFF. The CDR3 coding sequence is TGTGCCAGCAGCTTGATACAGTTCACCGGGGAGCTGTTTTTT.

This clone was picked up a small number of times. V is TRBV7-3 and J is TRBJ1-2; D is possibly TRBD1 (6 bases). The V end lost 4 bases, the J end lost 0 bases, and 9 bases lay between the germline ends. Germline V gene lookup returns CDR1 SGHTA and CDR2 FQGTGA. CDR3 length: 14 amino acids. CDR3 residues: CASSSTGSNYGYTF. Written as DNA, the CDR3 is TGTGCCAGCAGCTCAACAGGGTCTAACTATGGCTACACCTTC.